One and the same sample provided the 22 T cell receptor beta chains below, sequenced in a study of cytomegalovirus exposure and HLA in healthy donors. PCR used 60 Vbeta primers and 13 Jbeta primers. The protocol was immunoSEQ multiplex PCR, while the TCRdb copy is restricted to in-frame clones and leaves out a portion. This sample has about 150,000 clones, with roughly 84% found just once. Sequenced sample: PBMCs. Every receptor here comes from a woman in her late teens or twenties in good health and CMV-seronegative.

This clone has a single count. The rearrangement joins TRBV7-9 to TRBJ1-5; 8 bases are a match to TRBD1. V was pared by 4 bases and J by 6 bases, with 8 bases of the junction left unmatched. This CDR3 spans 15 amino acids. Germline V gene sequence: CDR1 SEHNR, CDR2 FQNEAQ (reference sequence). For the CDR3, the DNA is TGTGCCAGCAGCTCGACAGGGGATGAAGGTCAGCCCCAGCATTTT. It codes for CASSSTGDEGQPQHF.

This clone was picked up a small number of times. CDR3 nucleotides: TGCAGCGTTGAAGGGTCGGGGAGCACCGGGGAGCTGTTTTTT. Translated, it gives CSVEGSGSTGELFF. The chain couples TRBV29-1 to TRBJ2-2; tentative D call: TRBD2 (5 bases). Trimming left V 1 base short and J 4 bases short, with 10 bases between. This CDR3 is built from 14 residues. The germline gives CDR1 SQVTM, CDR2 ANQGSEA.

This clone was recorded only once. Within the sample, other DNA sequences also encode this same CDR3. The chain couples TRBV30 to TRBJ1-5; 7 bases are a match to TRBD1. V was clipped by 2 bases and J by 2 bases; unmatched bases: 9. Germline CDR1 reads GTSNPN; CDR2 reads SVGIG (reference sequence). The CDR3 is made up of 16 amino acids. This CDR3 reads CAWSHGQGGGNQPQHF. The CDR3 region has the DNA TGTGCCTGGAGTCACGGGCAGGGGGGAGGCAATCAGCCCCAGCATTTT.

This chain connects TRBV7-2 to TRBJ2-7; 8 nucleotides align to TRBD2. This CDR3 spans 15 amino acids. Germline values: CDR1 SGHTA, CDR2 FQGNSA. With 6 bases clipped from V and 4 bases from J, the junction kept 11 bases outside the gene matches. The CDR3 loop is CASRQGGGQSYEQYF. CDR3 sequence (DNA): TGTGCCAGCAGGCAAGGCGGGGGGCAGAGTTACGAGCAGTACTTC. The whole variable domain, remainder taken from reference TRBV7-2 and TRBJ2-7, is GAGVSQSPSNKVTEKGKDVELRCDPISGHTALYWYRQSLGQGLEFLIYFQGNSAPDKSGLPSDRFSAERTGGSVSTLTIQRTQQEDSAVYLCASRQGGGQSYEQYFGPGTRLTVT.

The chain joins TRBV29-1 to TRBJ1-3; D possibly corresponds to TRBD1 (5 bases). This CDR3 spans 13 amino acids. Trimming removed 7 bases from V and 1 base from J, with 11 bases in between. Germline CDR1 and CDR2: SQVTM and ANQGSEA. CDR3 in DNA: TGCAGCGCCGGCGGGGGGTCTGGAAACACCATATATTTT. Its translation: CSAGGGSGNTIYF.

The chain couples TRBV28 to TRBJ1-2, with TRBD1 matching over 9 bases. V trimming: 5 bases; J trimming: 4 bases; junction bases outside the gene matches: 8. The germline V gene has CDR1 MDHEN and CDR2 SYDVKM. The CDR3 spans 15 residues. The CDR3 bases are TGTGCCAGCAGTCTGGCGGACAGGGGTAGCTATGGCTACACCTTC. Its translation is CASSLADRGSYGYTF.

This clone was seen only a few times. The chain has TRBV5-4 and TRBJ2-3; 8 bases are a match to TRBD2. V shed 4 bases and J 1 base; nucleotides not matched to a gene: 11. CDR1 and CDR2 from the germline V gene are SGHNT and YYREEE (reference sequence). This CDR3 has 17 amino acids. The CDR3 sequence: CASSQQISGGGTDTQYF. The CDR3 nucleotides are TGTGCCAGCAGCCAACAAATATCCGGGGGGGGCACAGATACGCAGTATTTT.

The rearrangement links TRBV30 to TRBJ2-3; 7 bases agree with TRBD2. The CDR3 runs 18 residues. The trim removed 4 bases at V and 2 bases at J, leaving 18 bases unmatched. Germline-derived CDR1 and CDR2 are GTSNPN and SVGIG (reference sequence). The CDR3 region has the DNA TGTGCCTGGAAGGTCCCGTGGTCTAGCGGAACATACACAGATACGCAGTATTTT. Translation gives CAWKVPWSSGTYTDTQYF.

Only a few counts were recorded for this clone. V is TRBV6-1 and J is TRBJ1-5; D is possibly TRBD1 (5 bases). Germline lookup yields CDR1 MNHNS and CDR2 SASEGT. CDR3 size: 15 residues. Trimming left V 2 bases short and J 9 bases short, with 17 bases between. The CDR3 here is CASSEPQGLAGPQHF. Here the CDR3 DNA reads TGTGCCAGCAGTGAACCCCAGGGACTGGCAGGGCCCCAGCATTTT.

This chain links TRBV5-4 with TRBJ2-5; TRBD2 matches at 11 bases. After removal of 4 bases from V and 4 bases from J, the junction contained 6 bases not matched to a gene. The length of the CDR3 is 15 residues. The germline V gene has CDR1 SGHNT and CDR2 YYREEE (reference sequence). The CDR3 coding sequence is TGTGCCAGCAGCCCTGGACTAGCGGGTCGAGAGACCCAGTACTTC. The encoded protein is CASSPGLAGRETQYF.

The chain combines TRBV4-3 with TRBJ2-1; D is undetermined. Germline CDR1 is LGHNA and CDR2 is YSLEER. Trimming cost V 1 base and J 0 bases, with 10 bases left between them. CDR3 length: 16 residues. Here the CDR3 reads CASSQGSAPSYNEQFF. Here the CDR3 DNA reads TGCGCCAGCAGCCAAGGGAGCGCCCCCTCCTACAATGAGCAGTTCTTC.

The chain employs TRBV9 and TRBJ1-2; a possible D gene is TRBD1 (6 bases). The CDR3 covers 15 residues. Trimming removed 0 bases from V and 2 bases from J, with 11 bases in between. The germline CDR1 and CDR2 sequences are SGDLS and YYNGEE. The CDR3 DNA sequence: TGTGCCAGCAGCGTAGATACAGGGATCAACTATGGCTACACCTTC. It encodes CASSVDTGINYGYTF.

The chain is built from TRBV7-7 and TRBJ2-5; no definite D call. The DNA matches TRBJ2-7 better at its end, which makes the J call doubtful. Germline CDR1 SSHAT, CDR2 FNYEAQ (reference sequence). The CDR3 has 13 residues. The CDR3 DNA is TGTGCCAGCAGCTTAGACTGGGGCTACGAGCAGTACTTC. It yields the protein CASSLDWGYEQYF.

The rearrangement joins TRBV4-2 to TRBJ2-5; 10 bases line up with TRBD2. The V and J ends lost 4 bases and 4 bases, in that order; junction bases with no gene match: 6. Germline-derived CDR1 and CDR2 are LGHNA and YNFKEQ. The CDR3 runs to 15 residues. The CDR3 coding sequence is TGTGCCAGCAGCCCCAGCGGGGGGGGAGGAGAGACCCAGTACTTC. As protein: CASSPSGGGGETQYF.

V is TRBV5-4 and J is TRBJ2-1; D is uncertain. CDR1 is SGHNT and CDR2 is YYREEE in the germline V gene (reference sequence). Trimming removed 0 bases from V and 2 bases from J, with 9 bases in between. The CDR3 is 15 amino acids. The CDR3 here is CASSLDSLAYNEQFF. The CDR3 bases are TGTGCCAGCAGCTTGGACAGTTTGGCCTACAATGAGCAGTTCTTC.

V is TRBV18 and J is TRBJ2-5; D might be TRBD1 (6 bases). The J call may be mistaken, given a closer DNA end match to TRBJ2-7. This CDR3 region has 13 residues. Germline V gene data show CDR1 as KGHSH and CDR2 as LQKENI. The CDR3 is CASSPDSLYEQYF. The CDR3 nucleotides read TGTGCCAGCTCACCGGACAGCCTCTACGAGCAGTACTTC.

The J gene is TRBJ1-3, the V gene TRBV28; D call uncertain. Trimming removed 5 bases at V and 1 base at J, with 15 bases between. The CDR3 extends over 16 amino acids. Looked up from germline, CDR1 is MDHEN and CDR2 is SYDVKM. CDR3: CASSTYFRDSGNTIYF. The CDR3 DNA follows: TGTGCCAGCAGTACCTACTTCCGGGATTCTGGAAACACCATATATTTT.

The J gene is TRBJ1-1, the V gene TRBV19; 9 bases align to TRBD1. The CDR3 covers 15 residues. Germline lookup yields CDR1 LNHDA and CDR2 SQIVND (reference sequence). V lost 10 bases, J lost 5 bases, and 14 bases stayed unmatched. CDR3 region: CATLYRGRRGTEAFF. DNA of the CDR3: TGTGCCACTTTATACAGGGGGCGACGGGGGACTGAAGCTTTCTTT.

This chain links TRBV7-9 with TRBJ2-1; 10 nucleotides match TRBD2. CDR1 is SEHNR and CDR2 is FQNEAQ in the germline V gene (reference sequence). V lost 5 bases and J lost 3; bases outside the gene matches: 10. The CDR3 consists of 17 residues. CDR3 loop: CASSPREREGLYNEQFF. CDR3 coding DNA: TGTGCCAGCAGCCCCCGGGAGCGGGAGGGCCTCTACAATGAGCAGTTCTTC.

In regard to this clone: A read error may produce the germline difference seen at one junction end. Additional DNA sequences in this sample encode the identical CDR3. The J gene is TRBJ1-5, the V gene TRBV2, with D perhaps TRBD1 (5 bases). Looked up from germline, CDR1 is SNHLY and CDR2 is FYNNEI. The CDR3 covers 16 residues. CDR3 in DNA: TGCGCCAGCAGTGAATCAGGCGGGGCAGTTAATCAGCCCCAGCATTTT. Protein: CASSESGGAVNQPQHF.

The chain recombines TRBV7-9 with TRBJ2-6; 11 nucleotides match TRBD2. V dropped 1 base and J dropped 1; count of bases not matched to a gene: 6. This CDR3 is built from 19 residues. In germline, CDR1 is SEHNR, CDR2 FQNEAQ (reference sequence). CDR3 in amino acids: CASSLVPSGRLSGANVLTF. CDR3 in DNA: TGTGCCAGCAGCTTAGTTCCTAGCGGGAGGCTTTCTGGGGCCAACGTCCTGACTTTC.

This chain joins TRBV23-1 and TRBJ2-3; a possible D gene is TRBD2 (5 bases). TRBV23-1 is given ORF status, its function remaining uncertain. This CDR3 comprises 14 residues. V was trimmed by 0 bases and J by 1 base, leaving 5 bases between them. CDR3 region: CASSQSEGTDTQYF. CDR3 bases: TGCGCCAGCAGTCAATCGGAGGGCACAGATACGCAGTATTTT.